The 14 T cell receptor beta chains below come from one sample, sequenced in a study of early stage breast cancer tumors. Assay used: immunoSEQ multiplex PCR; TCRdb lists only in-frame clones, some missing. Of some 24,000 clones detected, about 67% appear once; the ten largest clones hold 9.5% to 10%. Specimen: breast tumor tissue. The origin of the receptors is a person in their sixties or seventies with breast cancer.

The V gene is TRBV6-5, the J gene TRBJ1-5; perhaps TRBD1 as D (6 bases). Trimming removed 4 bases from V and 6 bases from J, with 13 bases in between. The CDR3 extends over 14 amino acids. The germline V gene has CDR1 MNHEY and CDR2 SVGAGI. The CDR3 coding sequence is TGTGCCAGCAGTTCCCCGGGAGGGGGTCAGCCCCAGCATTTT. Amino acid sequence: CASSSPGGGQPQHF.

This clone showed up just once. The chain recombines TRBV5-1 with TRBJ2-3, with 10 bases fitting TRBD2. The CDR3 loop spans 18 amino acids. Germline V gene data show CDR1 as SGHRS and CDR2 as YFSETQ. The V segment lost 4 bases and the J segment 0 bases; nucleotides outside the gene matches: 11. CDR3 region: CASSPRLAGGLSTDTQYF. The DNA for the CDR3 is TGCGCCAGCAGCCCGAGATTAGCGGGAGGCCTTAGCACAGATACGCAGTATTTT.

In DNA form, the CDR3 reads TGTGCCAGTAGTGTGGACAGGGGTTACGAGCAGTACTTC. Amino acids: CASSVDRGYEQYF. J is TRBJ2-7 and V is TRBV19; TRBD1 matches 9 bases. The V and J ends lost 5 bases and 4 bases, in that order; junction bases with no gene match: 3. The CDR3 sequence is 13 residues long. The germline CDR1 and CDR2 sequences are LNHDA and SQIVND (reference sequence).

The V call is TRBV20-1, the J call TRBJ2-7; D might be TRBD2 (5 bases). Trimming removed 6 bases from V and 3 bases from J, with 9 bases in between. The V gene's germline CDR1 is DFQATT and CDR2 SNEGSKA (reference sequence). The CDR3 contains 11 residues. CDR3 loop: CSALEGYEQYF. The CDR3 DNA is TGCAGTGCCCTTGAGGGCTACGAGCAGTACTTC.

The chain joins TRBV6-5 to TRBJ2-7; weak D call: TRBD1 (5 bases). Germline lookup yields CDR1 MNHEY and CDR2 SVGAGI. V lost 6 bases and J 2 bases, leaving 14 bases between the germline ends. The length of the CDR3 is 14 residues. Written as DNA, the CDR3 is TGTGCCAGCAGGCCGTTACAGGCGACCTACGAGCAGTACTTC. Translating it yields CASRPLQATYEQYF.

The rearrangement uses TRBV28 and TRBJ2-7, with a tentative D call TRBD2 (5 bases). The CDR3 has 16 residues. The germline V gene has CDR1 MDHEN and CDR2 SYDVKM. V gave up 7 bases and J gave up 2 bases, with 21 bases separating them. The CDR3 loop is CASTSTRGLNTYEQYF. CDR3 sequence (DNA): TGTGCCAGCACCTCTACCCGAGGACTTAATACCTACGAGCAGTACTTC.

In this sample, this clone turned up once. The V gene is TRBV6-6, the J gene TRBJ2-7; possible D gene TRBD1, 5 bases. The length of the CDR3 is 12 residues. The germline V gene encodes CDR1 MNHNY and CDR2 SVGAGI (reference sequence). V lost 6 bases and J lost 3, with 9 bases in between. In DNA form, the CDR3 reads TGTGCCAGCAGCCGAGACAGCTACGAGCAGTACTTC. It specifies CASSRDSYEQYF.

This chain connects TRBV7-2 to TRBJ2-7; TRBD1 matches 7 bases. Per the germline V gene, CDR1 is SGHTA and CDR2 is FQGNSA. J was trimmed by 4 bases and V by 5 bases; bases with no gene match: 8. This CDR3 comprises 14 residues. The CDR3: CASSRRDRPYEQYF. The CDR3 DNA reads TGTGCCAGCAGCCGCCGGGACAGACCTTACGAGCAGTACTTC.

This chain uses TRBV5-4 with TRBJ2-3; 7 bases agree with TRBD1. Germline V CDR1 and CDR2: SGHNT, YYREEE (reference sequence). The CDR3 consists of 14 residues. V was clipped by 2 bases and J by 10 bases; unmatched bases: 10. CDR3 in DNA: TGTGCCAGCAGCTTTACAGGGGTCGGCGATTCGCAGTATTTT. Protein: CASSFTGVGDSQYF.

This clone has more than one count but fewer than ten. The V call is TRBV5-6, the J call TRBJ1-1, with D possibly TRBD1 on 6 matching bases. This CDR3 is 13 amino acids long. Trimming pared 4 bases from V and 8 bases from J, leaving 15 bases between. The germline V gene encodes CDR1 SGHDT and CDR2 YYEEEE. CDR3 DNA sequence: TGTGCCAGCAGCCAAGAGGGACACCTCGAAGCTTTCTTT. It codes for CASSQEGHLEAFF.

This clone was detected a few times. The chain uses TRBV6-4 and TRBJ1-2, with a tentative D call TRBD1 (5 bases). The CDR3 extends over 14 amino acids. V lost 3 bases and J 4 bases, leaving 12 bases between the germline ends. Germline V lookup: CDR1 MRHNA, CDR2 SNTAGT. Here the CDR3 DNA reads TGTGCCAGCAGTGAACAGAGTGGGGCCTATGGCTACACCTTC. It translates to CASSEQSGAYGYTF.

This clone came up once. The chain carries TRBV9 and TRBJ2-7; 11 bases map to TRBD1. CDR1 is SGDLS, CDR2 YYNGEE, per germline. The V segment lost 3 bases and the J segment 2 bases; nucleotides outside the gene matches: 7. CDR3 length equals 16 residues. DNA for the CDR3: TGTGCCAGCAGCGGTCCGGGACAGGGGGAGACCTACGAGCAGTACTTC. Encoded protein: CASSGPGQGETYEQYF.

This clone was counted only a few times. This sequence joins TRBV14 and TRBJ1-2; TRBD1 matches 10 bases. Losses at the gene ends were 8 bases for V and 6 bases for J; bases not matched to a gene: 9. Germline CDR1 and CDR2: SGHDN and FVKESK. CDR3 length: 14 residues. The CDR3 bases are TGTGCCAGCGCCAGGGGGACAGGGGTTGATGGCTACACCTTC. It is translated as CASARGTGVDGYTF.

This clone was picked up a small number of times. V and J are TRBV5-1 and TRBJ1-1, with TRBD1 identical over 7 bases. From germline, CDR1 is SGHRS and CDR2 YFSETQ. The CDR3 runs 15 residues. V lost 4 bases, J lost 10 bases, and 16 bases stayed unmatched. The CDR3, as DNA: TGCGCCAGCAGCCCCACAGGGGACCGGAGACCGGGAGCTTTCTTT. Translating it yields CASSPTGDRRPGAFF.